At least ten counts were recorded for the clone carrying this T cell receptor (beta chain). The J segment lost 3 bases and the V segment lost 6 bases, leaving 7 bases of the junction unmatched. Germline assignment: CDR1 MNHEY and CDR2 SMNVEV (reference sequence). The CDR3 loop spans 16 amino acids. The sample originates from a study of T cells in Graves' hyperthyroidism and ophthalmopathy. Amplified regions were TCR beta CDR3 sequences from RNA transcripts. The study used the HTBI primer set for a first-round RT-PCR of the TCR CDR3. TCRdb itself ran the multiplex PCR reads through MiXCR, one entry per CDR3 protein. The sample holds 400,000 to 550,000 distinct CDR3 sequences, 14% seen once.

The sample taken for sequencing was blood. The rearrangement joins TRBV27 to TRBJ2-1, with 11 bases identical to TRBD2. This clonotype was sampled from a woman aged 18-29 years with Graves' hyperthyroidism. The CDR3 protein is CASRIVGLADYNEQFF. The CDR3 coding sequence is TGTGCCAGCAGAATAGTGGGACTAGCGGACTACAATGAGCAGTTCTTC.